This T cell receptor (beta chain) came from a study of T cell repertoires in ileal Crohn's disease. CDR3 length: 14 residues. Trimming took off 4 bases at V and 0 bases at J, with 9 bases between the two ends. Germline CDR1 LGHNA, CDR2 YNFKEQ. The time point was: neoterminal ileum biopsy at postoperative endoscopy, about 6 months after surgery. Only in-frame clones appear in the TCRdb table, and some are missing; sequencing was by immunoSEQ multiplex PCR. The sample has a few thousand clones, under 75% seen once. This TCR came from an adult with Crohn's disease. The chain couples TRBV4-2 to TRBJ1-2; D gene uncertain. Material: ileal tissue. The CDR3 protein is CASSLRGANYGYTF. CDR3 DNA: TGTGCCAGCAGCCTCCGCGGAGCTAACTATGGCTACACCTTC.